These T cell receptor beta chains were read from a single sample in a study of post-analysis software for immune sequencing data. MiXCR, applied by TCRdb to the PCR reads, yields one record per CDR3 protein. Of 650,000 to 850,000 distinct CDR3 sequences listed, around 53% were seen once; the top ten hold around 4.5%. Material: blood. These receptor sequences come from a girl between 10 and 17 years old with multiple sclerosis. Both conserved end residues are part of each CDR3. A D gene is named only where the DNA matches it firmly. Some rows have no size entry. The others give once, few or many, or a class for an expanded clone.

j_call v_call d_call clone_size cdr3_nt cdr3_aa
TRBJ1-1 TRBV5-5 - few TGTGCCAGCAGCCTGGCGGCAGGGATCCCTGGAGCTTTCTTT CASSLAAGIPGAFF
TRBJ2-7 TRBV4-1 - - TGCGCCAGCAGCCAAGTCTTTCCTCCGGGTCCCTACGAGCAGTACTTC CASSQVFPPGPYEQYF
TRBJ2-7 TRBV20-1 TRBD2 - TGCAGTGCTAGGAAACCCGGGACTACAATATTGGTGCAGTACTTC CSARKPGTTILVQYF
TRBJ2-1 TRBV6-5 - few TGTGCCAGCAGTTACTCGTGGGGCGCGGTCAATGAGCAGTTCTTC CASSYSWGAVNEQFF
TRBJ2-6 TRBV12-3/TRBV12-4 TRBD1 - TGTGCCAGCAGCCTTAGGACAGGCGCCTTGACCAACGTCCTGACTTTC CASSLRTGALTNVLTF
TRBJ2-5 TRBV29-1 TRBD1 few TGCAGCGTCGGACAGGGTGGGTTCCGGCAAGAGACCCAGTACTTC CSVGQGGFRQETQYF
TRBJ2-3 TRBV20-1 - - TGCAGTGCTACCAGTCCCAGGGAAAGCACAGATACGCAGTATTTT CSATSPRESTDTQYF
TRBJ2-5 TRBV12-3/TRBV12-4 TRBD1 - TGTGCCAGCAGTCACAGCCGGGACAGGGGGCGCGGGGAGACCCAGTACTTC CASSHSRDRGRGETQYF
TRBJ2-3 TRBV27 TRBD1 - TGTGCCAGCAGTTTCAGGGGGCCCCACACAGATACGCAGTATTTT CASSFRGPHTDTQYF
TRBJ1-4 TRBV6-5 - few TGTGCCAGCAGTTCCGCAGGAAGTAATGAAAAACTGTTTTTT CASSSAGSNEKLFF
TRBJ2-7 TRBV5-1 - - TGCGCCAGCAGCTTTAACAGGGACATCTCCTACGAGCAGTACTTC CASSFNRDISYEQYF